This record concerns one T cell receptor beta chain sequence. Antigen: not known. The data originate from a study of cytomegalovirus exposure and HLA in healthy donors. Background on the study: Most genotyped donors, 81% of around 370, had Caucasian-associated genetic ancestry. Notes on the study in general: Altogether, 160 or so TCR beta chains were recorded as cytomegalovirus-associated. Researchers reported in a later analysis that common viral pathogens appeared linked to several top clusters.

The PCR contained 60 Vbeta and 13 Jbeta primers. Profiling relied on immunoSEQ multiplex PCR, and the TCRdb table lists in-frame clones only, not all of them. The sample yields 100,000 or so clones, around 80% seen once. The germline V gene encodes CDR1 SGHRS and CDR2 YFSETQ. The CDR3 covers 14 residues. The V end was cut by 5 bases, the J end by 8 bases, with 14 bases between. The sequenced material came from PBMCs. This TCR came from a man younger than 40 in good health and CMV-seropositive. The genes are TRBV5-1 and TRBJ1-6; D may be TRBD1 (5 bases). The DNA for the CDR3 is TGCGCCAGCAGTCTGAAGGGGTTTGATTCACCCCTCCACTTT. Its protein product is CASSLKGFDSPLHF.